The next 13 T cell receptor beta chains were all read from a single sample in a study of blood T cell repertoires in COVID-19. This table comes from immunoSEQ multiplex PCR, and its TCRdb copy is limited to in-frame clones, with some not included. The sample lists some 150,000 clones, 65% to 90% occurring once. Sequencing input: peripheral blood. The receptors come from a woman aged 45-59 years in a cohort sampled during active or convalescent COVID-19.

The CDR3 region is CASSQTGLSNQPQHF. The DNA of the CDR3 is TGTGCCAGCAGTCAGACAGGGCTGAGCAATCAGCCCCAGCATTTT. This chain uses TRBV6-5 with TRBJ1-5; 7 bases map to TRBD1. Germline trimming cut 5 bases from V and 1 base from J; bases unmatched to any gene: 5. This CDR3 spans 15 amino acids. Germline CDR1 reads MNHEY; CDR2 reads SVGAGI.

There are a few counts of this clone. The chain carries TRBV7-2 and TRBJ1-5, with 8 bases lining up with TRBD1. V shed 0 bases and J 9 bases; nucleotides not matched to a gene: 16. Germline CDR1 reads SGHTA; CDR2 reads FQGNSA. The CDR3 runs 18 residues. CDR3 region: CASSLASRGQGRLGPQHF. CDR3 sequence (DNA): TGTGCCAGCAGCTTAGCTTCCCGAGGACAGGGCCGCTTAGGGCCCCAGCATTTT. The full variable domain, its missing parts supplied by reference TRBV7-2 and TRBJ1-5, is GAGVSQSPSNKVTEKGKDVELRCDPISGHTALYWYRQSLGQGLEFLIYFQGNSAPDKSGLPSDRFSAERTGGSVSTLTIQRTQQEDSAVYLCASSLASRGQGRLGPQHFGDGTRLSIL.

The CDR3 region is CATSRDHGNYGYTF. CDR3 coding DNA: TGTGCCACCAGCAGAGATCACGGGAACTATGGCTACACCTTC. The J gene is TRBJ1-2, the V gene TRBV15, with unresolved D. Germline V lookup: CDR1 LNHNV, CDR2 YYDKDF (reference sequence). V was trimmed by 0 bases and J by 2 bases, leaving 7 bases between them. There are 14 residues in the CDR3.

This chain connects TRBV25-1 to TRBJ2-7; TRBD1 agrees at 8 bases. Germline trimming cut 6 bases from V and 4 bases from J; bases unmatched to any gene: 2. Germline V gene data show CDR1 as MGHDK and CDR2 as SYGVNS. The CDR3 totals 12 residues. CDR3 in amino acids: CASRDRVYEQYF. The CDR3 DNA reads TGTGCCAGCAGGGACAGGGTGTACGAGCAGTACTTC.

The V gene is TRBV5-1, the J gene TRBJ1-1; 8 nucleotides match TRBD1. V shed 4 bases and J 0 bases; nucleotides not matched to a gene: 14. The CDR3 loop spans 18 amino acids. The germline V gene has CDR1 SGHRS and CDR2 YFSETQ. The CDR3, as DNA: TGCGCCAGCAGCGAGGACAGGGTCTTGGTTGAGGTGAACACTGAAGCTTTCTTT. Its protein is CASSEDRVLVEVNTEAFF.

The rearrangement links TRBV19 to TRBJ1-5; TRBD1 matches 11 bases. Germline V gives CDR1 LNHDA, CDR2 SQIVND (reference sequence). With 10 bases clipped from V and 6 bases from J, the junction kept 5 bases outside the gene matches. The CDR3 sequence is 13 residues long. CDR3: CATQDRGRQPQHF. The CDR3 bases are TGTGCCACCCAGGACAGGGGGCGTCAGCCCCAGCATTTT.

This rearrangement joins TRBV4-1 to TRBJ2-1, with unresolved D. CDR3 length: 15 residues. CDR1 is MGHRA, CDR2 YSYEKL, per germline. Trimming cost V 2 bases and J 8 bases, with 16 bases left between them. The CDR3 loop is CASSQLAWVADEQFF. The CDR3 nucleotides read TGCGCCAGCAGCCAATTGGCCTGGGTTGCGGATGAGCAGTTCTTC.

This clone has just one count. This sequence joins TRBV3-1 (or the pseudogene TRBV3-2) and TRBJ2-1; TRBD2 matches 11 bases. Germline V gene data show CDR1 as LGHDT and CDR2 as YNNKEL (reference sequence). CDR3 length equals 17 residues. J lost 7 bases, V lost 4 bases, and 12 bases had no gene match. The CDR3 DNA reads as TGTGCCAGCAGCCCTAGCGGGGGGATGGTTTTCGAGAATGAGCAGTTCTTC. This gives the protein CASSPSGGMVFENEQFF.

The genes are TRBV27 and TRBJ2-1; TRBD2 matches 9 bases. There are 16 residues in the CDR3. V shed 4 bases, J shed 6 bases, and the junction held 10 bases outside the gene matches. Germline-derived CDR1 and CDR2 are MNHEY and SMNVEV (reference sequence). The CDR3 DNA sequence: TGTGCCAGCAGTTCCGGTCGGCGGGGGGGCATCAATGAGCAGTTCTTC. It is translated as CASSSGRRGGINEQFF.

This chain links TRBV6-1 with TRBJ1-5; TRBD1 might be the D (5 bases). The V end lost 2 bases, the J end lost 0 bases, and 11 bases lay between the germline ends. CDR3 length equals 16 residues. The V gene's germline CDR1 is MNHNS and CDR2 SASEGT. The CDR3 DNA sequence: TGTGCCAGCAGTGAAATTTGGGGGGGTAGCAATCAGCCCCAGCATTTT. Its translation is CASSEIWGGSNQPQHF.

As regards this clone: An end of the junction does not agree with germline; a read error may underlie this. The genes are TRBV23-1 and TRBJ2-7; 9 bases are shared with TRBD1. TRBV23-1 counts as an open reading frame of uncertain function. The CDR3 sequence is 11 residues long. CDR3 sequence: CASRDRGLLNF. The CDR3 region has the DNA TGCGCCAGCAGGGACAGGGGCCTCTTGAACTTC.

The chain employs TRBV11-2 and TRBJ2-2; 15 nucleotides line up with TRBD2. The V gene end was trimmed by 6 bases and the J gene end by 5 bases; junction bases not matched to a gene: 7. Per germline, CDR1 SGHAT and CDR2 FQNNGV. The CDR3 contains 17 residues. Here the CDR3 reads CASRVPGLAGGTGELFF. The CDR3 region has the DNA TGTGCCAGCAGGGTACCGGGACTAGCGGGGGGAACCGGGGAGCTGTTTTTT.

This chain links TRBV13 with TRBJ1-2; tentatively, D is TRBD1 (5 bases). Germline CDR1 is PRHDT and CDR2 is FYEKMQ (reference sequence). The ends were cut back, 0 bases at V and 1 base at J, with 18 bases in the middle. This CDR3 is built from 18 residues. CDR3 sequence reads: CASSLGTATVNHNYGYTF. The CDR3 DNA reads as TGTGCCAGCAGCTTAGGCACAGCGACAGTGAACCATAACTATGGCTACACCTTC.